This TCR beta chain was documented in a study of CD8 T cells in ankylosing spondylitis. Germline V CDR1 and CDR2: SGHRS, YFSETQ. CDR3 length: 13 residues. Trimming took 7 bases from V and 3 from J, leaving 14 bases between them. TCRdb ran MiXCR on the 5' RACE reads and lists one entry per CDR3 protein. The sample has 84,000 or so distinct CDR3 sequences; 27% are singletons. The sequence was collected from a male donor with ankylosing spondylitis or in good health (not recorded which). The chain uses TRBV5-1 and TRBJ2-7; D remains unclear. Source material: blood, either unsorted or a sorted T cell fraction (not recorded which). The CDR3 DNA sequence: TGCGCCAGCTCGAGCATATCGAACTACGAGCAGTACTTC. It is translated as CASSSISNYEQYF.